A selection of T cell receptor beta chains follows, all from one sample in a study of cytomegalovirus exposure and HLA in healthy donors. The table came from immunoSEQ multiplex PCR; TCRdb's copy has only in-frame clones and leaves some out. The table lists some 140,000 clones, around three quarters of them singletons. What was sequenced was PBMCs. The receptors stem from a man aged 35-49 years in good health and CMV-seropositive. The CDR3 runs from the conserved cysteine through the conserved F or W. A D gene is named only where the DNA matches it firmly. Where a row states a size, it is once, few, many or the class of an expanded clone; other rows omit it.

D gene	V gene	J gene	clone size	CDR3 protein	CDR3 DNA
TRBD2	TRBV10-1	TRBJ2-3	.	CASSEAGGITDTQYF	TGCGCCAGCAGTGAAGCGGGAGGGATCACAGATACGCAGTATTTT
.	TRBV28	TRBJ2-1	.	CASSPWAWEDNEQFF	TGTGCCAGCAGCCCTTGGGCATGGGAGGACAATGAGCAGTTCTTC
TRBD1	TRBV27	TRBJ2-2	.	CASSRGQGFTGELFF	TGTGCCAGCAGTAGGGGACAGGGTTTTACCGGGGAGCTGTTTTTT
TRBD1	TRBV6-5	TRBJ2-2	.	CASSYTGGWTGELFF	TGTGCCAGCAGTTACACAGGGGGGTGGACCGGGGAGCTGTTTTTT
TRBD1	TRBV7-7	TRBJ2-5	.	CASRPGTGGAETQYF	TGTGCCAGCAGACCCGGGACAGGGGGCGCAGAGACCCAGTACTTC
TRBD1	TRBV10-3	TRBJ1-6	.	CAIRIGAGGSPLHF	TGTGCCATCAGGATCGGGGCAGGGGGCTCACCCCTCCACTTT
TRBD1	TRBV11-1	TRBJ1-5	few	CASSPGTGSNQPQHF	TGTGCCAGCAGCCCAGGGACAGGTAGCAATCAGCCCCAGCATTTT
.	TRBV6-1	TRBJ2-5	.	CASSAGVVGETQYF	TGTGCCAGCAGTGCGGGAGTGGTGGGAGAGACCCAGTACTTC
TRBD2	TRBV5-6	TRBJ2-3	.	CASSIGLAGITDTQYF	TGTGCCAGCAGCATCGGACTAGCGGGGATCACAGATACGCAGTATTTT
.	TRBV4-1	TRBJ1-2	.	CASRPTGRGGYTF	TGCGCCAGCAGACCCACGGGGAGGGGTGGCTACACCTTC
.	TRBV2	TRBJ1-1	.	CASSEERNTEAFF	TGTGCCAGCAGTGAAGAGAGGAACACTGAAGCTTTCTTT
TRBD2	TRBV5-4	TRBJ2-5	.	CASSAGTRGGETQYF	TGTGCCAGCAGCGCCGGGACTAGGGGTGGGGAGACCCAGTACTTC
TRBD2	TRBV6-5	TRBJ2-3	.	CASTQRTSGSTQYF	TGTGCCAGCACTCAACGGACTAGCGGGAGTACGCAGTATTTT
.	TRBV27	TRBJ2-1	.	CASSLASGYYNEQFF	TGTGCCAGCAGTTTAGCGAGCGGATACTACAATGAGCAGTTCTTC
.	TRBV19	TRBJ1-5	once	CASNWQGSNQPQHF	TGTGCCAGTAATTGGCAGGGGAGCAATCAGCCCCAGCATTTT
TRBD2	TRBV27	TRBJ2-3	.	CASSLLMTSGTDTQYF	TGTGCCAGCAGTTTATTAATGACTAGCGGCACAGATACGCAGTATTTT
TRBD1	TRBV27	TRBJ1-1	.	CASSLWDRGVVTEAFF	TGTGCCAGCAGTTTATGGGACAGGGGGGTGGTCACTGAAGCTTTCTTT
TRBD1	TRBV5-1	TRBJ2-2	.	CASGSTGARNTGELFF	TGCGCCAGCGGTAGCACAGGGGCCCGGAACACCGGGGAGCTGTTTTTT